The 9 T cell receptor beta chains below come from one sample, sequenced in a study of CD8+ T cells in alopecia areata. Reverse transcribed after extraction, RNA yielded cDNA as the sequencing template. The assay was immunoSEQ multiplex PCR, and TCRdb's table has in-frame clones only and misses some. This table holds 150,000 to 200,000 clones, roughly 60% found once. The treatment here: oral pan-JAK inhibitor, 5-10 mg twice daily. The specimen was CD4+ T cells sorted from blood, collected at week 24, from a patient treated with tofacitinib. The receptors stem from a human donor with alopecia areata.

The rearrangement links TRBV29-1 to TRBJ2-7, with 7 nucleotides matching TRBD2. Per the germline V gene, CDR1 is SQVTM and CDR2 is ANQGSEA. The V and J ends lost 6 bases and 5 bases, in that order; junction bases with no gene match: 7. The CDR3 is 12 amino acids. CDR3 loop: CSVKGSGDEQYF. In DNA, the CDR3 is TGCAGCGTGAAGGGCAGCGGGGACGAGCAGTACTTC.

The rearrangement links TRBV15 to TRBJ2-1, with D perhaps assigned TRBD1 or TRBD2 (5 bases each). The germline CDR1 and CDR2 sequences are LNHNV and YYDKDF (reference sequence). This CDR3 has 14 amino acids. V lost 5 bases and J lost 5, with 13 bases in between. CDR3 DNA sequence: TGTGCCACCAGCGGCCACGGGGACGACAATGAGCAGTTCTTC. Its translation is CATSGHGDDNEQFF.

The CDR3 bases are TGTGCCACCAGCAGAGAGGGGGAGCTGTTTTTT. This gives the protein CATSREGELFF. The chain employs TRBV15 and TRBJ2-2; unclear D gene. The germline CDR1 and CDR2 sequences are LNHNV and YYDKDF (reference sequence). This CDR3 region has 11 residues. V dropped 0 bases and J dropped 8 bases, with 1 base sitting between them. The full variable domain, in which reference TRBV15 and TRBJ2-2 provide the parts outside the CDR3, is DAMVIQNPRYQVTQFGKPVTLSCSQTLNHNVMYWYQQKSSQAPKLLFHYYDKDFNNEADTPDNFQSRRPNTSFCFLDIRSPGLGDTAMYLCATSREGELFFGEGSRLTVL.

V gene TRBV29-1 combines with J gene TRBJ2-3; maybe TRBD2 (6 bases). Germline values: CDR1 SQVTM, CDR2 ANQGSEA. The CDR3 sequence is 15 residues long. V lost 3 bases, J lost 5 bases, and 18 bases lay in between. This chain's CDR3 is CSVDRTPGAKDTQYF. CDR3 bases: TGCAGCGTTGACCGCACCCCGGGAGCCAAAGATACGCAGTATTTT.

The V gene is TRBV5-4, the J gene TRBJ1-1; tentatively, D is TRBD1 (6 bases). This CDR3 spans 14 amino acids. In germline, CDR1 is SGHNT, CDR2 YYREEE (reference sequence). Trimming stripped 3 bases from V and 4 bases from J, with 13 bases between. In nucleotides, the CDR3 is TGTGCCAGCAGCTCCCGGGACACGGGCACTGAAGCTTTCTTT. It yields the protein CASSSRDTGTEAFF.

The CDR3 sequence: CASSRLTGDEQYF. In DNA, the CDR3 is TGCGCCAGCAGCCGACTTACAGGGGACGAGCAGTACTTC. The V gene is TRBV5-1, the J gene TRBJ2-7, with 7 bases lining up with TRBD1. The V segment lost 4 bases and the J segment 5 bases; nucleotides outside the gene matches: 6. The CDR3 is 13 residues long. The germline V gene has CDR1 SGHRS and CDR2 YFSETQ.

This clone was observed at least ten times. Other DNA sequences within the sample encode an identical CDR3. The gene calls are TRBV5-1 and TRBJ2-7; 7 bases are a match to TRBD1. Trimming took 2 bases from V and 2 from J; bases not matched to a gene: 4. This CDR3 region has 14 residues. Looked up from germline, CDR1 is SGHRS and CDR2 is YFSETQ. CDR3 residues: CASSLTGTAYEQYF. The DNA for the CDR3 is TGCGCCAGCAGCTTAACCGGGACAGCCTACGAGCAGTACTTC.

This chain links TRBV6-5 with TRBJ1-4, with 9 bases identical to TRBD1. V shed 2 bases and J 11 bases; nucleotides not matched to a gene: 6. The CDR3 is 14 residues long. CDR1 is MNHEY and CDR2 is SVGAGI in the germline V gene. The CDR3 reads CASSYDRGYEKLFF. CDR3 nucleotide sequence: TGTGCCAGCAGTTACGACAGGGGGTACGAGAAACTGTTTTTT.

This clone was seen a few times. The CDR3 reads CASSAWGRAADTQYF. The CDR3 DNA sequence: TGCGCCAGCAGTGCCTGGGGAAGGGCTGCAGATACGCAGTATTTT. J is TRBJ2-3 and V is TRBV23-1; D call uncertain. TRBV23-1 is an ORF for which the function is uncertain. This CDR3 comprises 15 residues. The V gene lost 5 bases and the J gene lost 4 bases, with 16 bases spanning the gap.